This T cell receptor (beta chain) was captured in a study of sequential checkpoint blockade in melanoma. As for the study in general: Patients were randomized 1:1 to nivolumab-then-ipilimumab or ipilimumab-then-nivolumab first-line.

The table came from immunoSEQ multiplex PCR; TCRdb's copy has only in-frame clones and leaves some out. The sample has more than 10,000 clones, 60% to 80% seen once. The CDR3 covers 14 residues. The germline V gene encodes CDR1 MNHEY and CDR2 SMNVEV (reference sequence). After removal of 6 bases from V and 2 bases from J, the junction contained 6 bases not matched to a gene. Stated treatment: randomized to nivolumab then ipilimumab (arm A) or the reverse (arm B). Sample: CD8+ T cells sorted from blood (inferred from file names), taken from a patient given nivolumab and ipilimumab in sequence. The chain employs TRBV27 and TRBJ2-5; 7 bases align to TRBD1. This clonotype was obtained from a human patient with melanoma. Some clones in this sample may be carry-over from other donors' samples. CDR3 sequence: CASRPTGRQETQYF. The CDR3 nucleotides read TGTGCCAGCAGACCGACAGGGCGACAAGAGACCCAGTACTTC.